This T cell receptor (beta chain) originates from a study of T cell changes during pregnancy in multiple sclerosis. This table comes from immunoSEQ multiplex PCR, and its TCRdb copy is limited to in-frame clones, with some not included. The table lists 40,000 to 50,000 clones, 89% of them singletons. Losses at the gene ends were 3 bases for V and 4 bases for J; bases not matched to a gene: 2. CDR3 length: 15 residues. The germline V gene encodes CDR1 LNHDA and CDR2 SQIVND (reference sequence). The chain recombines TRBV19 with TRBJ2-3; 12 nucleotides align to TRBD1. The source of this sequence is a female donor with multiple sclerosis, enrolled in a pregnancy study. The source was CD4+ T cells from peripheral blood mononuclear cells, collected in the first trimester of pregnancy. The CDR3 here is CASSIGTGGPDTQYF. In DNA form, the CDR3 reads TGTGCCAGTAGTATCGGGACAGGGGGCCCAGATACGCAGTATTTT.